The clone carrying this TCR beta chain was seen repeatedly, ten times or more. Unmatched junction bases numbered 8, after V lost 6 bases and J lost 5 bases. The CDR3 covers 14 residues. The germline V gene has CDR1 SGHRS and CDR2 YFSETQ. The sample is drawn from a study of T cells in Graves' hyperthyroidism and ophthalmopathy. RNA transcripts yielded amplified TCR beta CDR3 regions. TCR CDR3 regions were first amplified by RT-PCR with HTBI primers. Via MiXCR, TCRdb re-called the multiplex PCR reads, giving one row per CDR3 protein. The sample has about 400,000 distinct CDR3 sequences; 11% to 15% are singletons.

What was sequenced was blood. The chain carries TRBV5-1 and TRBJ2-1; 7 bases fit TRBD1. The TCR sequence derives from a man aged 45-65 years with Graves' ophthalmopathy. CDR3 residues: CASTEDRVNNEQFF. CDR3 DNA: TGCGCCAGCACCGAAGACAGGGTAAACAATGAGCAGTTCTTC.